The T cell receptor (beta chain) described here comes from a study of T cell clonality in common variable immunodeficiency. Findings and limits, study-wide: What drives increased CVID clonality needs T cell subpopulation sequencing.

Most patients and controls had Caucasian heritage. Equal genomic DNA amounts from CVID and control samples were sequenced. Assay used: immunoSEQ multiplex PCR; TCRdb lists only in-frame clones, some missing. The sample contains some 38,000 clones, none of them singletons. CDR1 is MRHNA, CDR2 SNTAGT, per germline. The ends were cut back, 4 bases at V and 4 bases at J, with 17 bases in the middle. CDR3 length: 16 amino acids. In its sample, this clone was seen many times. The antigen remains unidentified. The CDR3 goes on 3 residues after the read ends, and that part is filled in from the germline J gene.

The chain is built from TRBV6-4 and TRBJ2-1, with a possible D match to TRBD1 (5 bases). The origin of this receptor is a person aged 18 to 75 in good health. Input material: peripheral blood mononuclear cells. The chain's CDR3 is CASSAQGGNIYNEQFF. CDR3 DNA (partial): TGTGCCAGCAGTGCTCAGGGCGGCAATATTTACAATGAG.